These 13 T cell receptor beta chains share one sample of origin, sequenced in a study of cytomegalovirus exposure and HLA in healthy donors. Use of 60 Vbeta and 13 Jbeta primers characterized the PCR. This table comes from immunoSEQ multiplex PCR, and its TCRdb copy is limited to in-frame clones, with some not included. Of some 110,000 clones in the sample, 76% were seen once. The sample comprised PBMCs. These receptors originate from a man aged 50 or older in good health and CMV-seronegative.

This chain joins TRBV9 and TRBJ2-2, with D hard to call. The V and J ends lost 1 base and 4 bases respectively, with 5 bases between them. Germline V gene lookup returns CDR1 SGDLS and CDR2 YYNGEE. This CDR3 spans 13 amino acids. CDR3 sequence (DNA): TGTGCCAGCAGCGTAACACCCACCGGGGAGCTGTTTTTT. Translation: CASSVTPTGELFF.

This sequence joins TRBV6-6 and TRBJ1-1, with 7 bases aligning to TRBD1. With 2 bases clipped from V and 3 bases from J, the junction kept 3 bases outside the gene matches. This CDR3 has 14 amino acids. Germline CDR1 and CDR2: MNHNY and SVGAGI (reference sequence). This chain's CDR3 is CASSYQGGHTEAFF. The CDR3 coding sequence is TGTGCCAGCAGTTACCAGGGGGGCCACACTGAAGCTTTCTTT.

The chain carries TRBV6-1 and TRBJ2-7; tentative D call: TRBD1 (6 bases). Trimming left V 2 bases short and J 1 base short, with 12 bases between. Germline lookup yields CDR1 MNHNS and CDR2 SASEGT. CDR3 length: 15 amino acids. The CDR3, as DNA: TGTGCCAGCAGTGAAATGCCAGGGGCATCCTACGAGCAGTACTTC. Residues: CASSEMPGASYEQYF.

The chain is built from TRBV10-3 and TRBJ1-2; 7 bases are a match to TRBD1. Germline-derived CDR1 and CDR2 are ENHRY and SYGVKD. This CDR3 has 13 residues. After removal of 6 bases from V and 8 bases from J, the junction contained 9 bases not matched to a gene. CDR3 bases: TGTGCCATCAGCTCCGACAGGGCCGAGGGCTACACCTTC. Amino acid sequence: CAISSDRAEGYTF.

This clone was seen a handful of times. The rearrangement links TRBV28 to TRBJ1-2; 9 bases line up with TRBD1. Germline CDR1 is MDHEN and CDR2 is SYDVKM. The CDR3 has 12 amino acids. Losses at the gene ends were 6 bases for V and 8 bases for J; bases not matched to a gene: 4. The CDR3 nucleotides are TGTGCCAGCAGCTCGGGACAGGGAGGCTACACCTTC. Amino acid sequence: CASSSGQGGYTF.

V is TRBV5-8 and J is TRBJ1-6; perhaps TRBD1 as D (6 bases). There are 14 residues in the CDR3. V was cut by 2 bases and J by 6 bases, with 9 bases left in between. In germline, CDR1 is SGHTS, CDR2 YDEGEE. CDR3 sequence: CASSLRQANSPLHF. The CDR3 nucleotides are TGTGCCAGCAGCTTACGACAGGCTAATTCACCCCTCCACTTT.

This clone has a single count. The gene calls are TRBV7-8 and TRBJ1-2, with D hard to call. Trimming cost V 3 bases and J 4 bases, with 12 bases left between them. The CDR3 sequence is 14 residues long. Germline V gene sequence: CDR1 SGHVS, CDR2 FQNEAQ. CDR3 in amino acids: CASSLEGTVYGYTF. For the CDR3, the DNA is TGTGCCAGCAGCTTGGAGGGTACGGTCTATGGCTACACCTTC. Together with reference TRBV7-8 and TRBJ1-2, the CDR3 gives the full variable domain: GAGVSQSPRYKVAKRGQDVALRCDPISGHVSLFWYQQALGQGPEFLTYFQNEAQLDKSGLPSDRFFAERPEGSVSTLKIQRTQQEDSAVYLCASSLEGTVYGYTFGSGTRLTVV.

J is TRBJ2-5 and V is TRBV2, with 9 bases identical to TRBD2. Unmatched junction bases numbered 9, after V lost 5 bases and J lost 2 bases. Germline values: CDR1 SNHLY, CDR2 FYNNEI. The CDR3 consists of 16 residues. This CDR3 reads CASSPGGGGGQETQYF. The CDR3 DNA reads as TGTGCCAGCAGTCCGGGGGGCGGGGGGGGACAAGAGACCCAGTACTTC. Full variable domain (missing parts from reference TRBV2 and TRBJ2-5): EPEVTQTPSHQVTQMGQEVILRCVPISNHLYFYWYRQILGQKVEFLVSFYNNEISEKSEIFDDQFSVERPDGSNFTLKIRSTKLEDSAMYFCASSPGGGGGQETQYFGPGTRLLVL.

V is TRBV5-1 and J is TRBJ2-2, with D tentatively TRBD1 (6 bases). The V end lost 4 bases, the J end lost 0 bases, and 13 bases lay between the germline ends. Per germline, CDR1 SGHRS and CDR2 YFSETQ. This CDR3 is 16 amino acids long. CDR3 loop: CASSPGQSANTGELFF. For the CDR3, the DNA is TGCGCCAGCAGCCCCGGACAGAGCGCGAACACCGGGGAGCTGTTTTTT.

The genes are TRBV7-9 and TRBJ1-1; 8 bases map to TRBD1. This CDR3 is built from 18 residues. The ends lost 1 base at V and 5 bases at J; junction bases unmatched: 15. The germline V gene has CDR1 SEHNR and CDR2 FQNEAQ (reference sequence). The CDR3 DNA follows: TGTGCCAGCAGCTTAGGAGACAGGGGACGAAAGGGGAGGACTGAAGCTTTCTTT. Amino acid sequence: CASSLGDRGRKGRTEAFF. Looking up the rest from reference TRBV7-9 and TRBJ1-1 gives the full variable domain: DTGVSQNPRHKITKRGQNVTFRCDPISEHNRLYWYRQTLGQGPEFLTYFQNEAQLEKSRLLSDRFSAERPKGSFSTLEIQRTEQGDSAMYLCASSLGDRGRKGRTEAFFGQGTRLTVV.

V and J are TRBV7-9 and TRBJ2-1; possibly TRBD2 for D (5 bases). The CDR3 has 14 amino acids. V lost 4 bases to trimming and J lost 6 bases, with 13 bases between them. Germline V gives CDR1 SEHNR, CDR2 FQNEAQ (reference sequence). In nucleotides, the CDR3 is TGTGCCAGCAGCTACCGTGGAGGCCCCAATGAGCAGTTCTTC. Its translation: CASSYRGGPNEQFF. The full variable domain, completed using reference TRBV7-9 and TRBJ2-1, is DTGVSQNPRHKITKRGQNVTFRCDPISEHNRLYWYRQTLGQGPEFLTYFQNEAQLEKSRLLSDRFSAERPKGSFSTLEIQRTEQGDSAMYLCASSYRGGPNEQFFGPGTRLTVL.

This sequence joins TRBV7-9 and TRBJ2-2, with a tentative D call TRBD2 (6 bases). V lost 5 bases, J lost 3 bases, and 13 bases lay in between. Germline V gene sequence: CDR1 SEHNR, CDR2 FQNEAQ (reference sequence). The CDR3 runs 15 residues. CDR3 protein: CASSQRRVDTGELFF. The DNA for the CDR3 is TGTGCCAGCAGCCAAAGGAGGGTCGACACCGGGGAGCTGTTTTTT.

The rearrangement uses TRBV18 and TRBJ1-3; a possible D gene is TRBD1 (5 bases). The germline V gene has CDR1 KGHSH and CDR2 LQKENI. The CDR3 spans 19 residues. Trimming removed 2 bases from V and 0 bases from J, with 20 bases in between. CDR3 loop: CASSPTQGALTNSGNTIYF. DNA for the CDR3: TGTGCCAGCTCACCAACTCAGGGTGCCCTTACGAACTCTGGAAACACCATATATTTT.